Described below is a single T cell receptor beta chain sequence and its context. Trimming cost V 1 base and J 0 bases, with 9 bases left between them. The V gene's germline CDR1 is PRHDT and CDR2 FYEKMQ (reference sequence). CDR3 size: 15 residues. TCRdb's copy holds only in-frame clones and misses some; the assay was immunoSEQ multiplex PCR. The data show some 60,000 clones, with 90% to 95% seen just once and around 20% held by the top ten. The entry originates in a study of OX40 agonist ivuxolimab in advanced cancers. The chain combines TRBV13 with TRBJ2-5, with D perhaps assigned TRBD1 or TRBD2 (6 bases each). The TCR originated in an adult with an advanced solid tumor such as melanoma, head and neck, liver or kidney cancer. The sample in question was CD4+ or CD8+ T cells sorted from blood, obtained in a trial of the OX40 agonist ivuxolimab. CDR3 in DNA: TGTGCCAGCAGCTTAGCGGGGGACAACCAAGAGACCCAGTACTTC. Its protein is CASSLAGDNQETQYF.